What follows describes a single T cell receptor (beta chain). Its antigen is unidentified. Sequenced by immunoSEQ multiplex PCR; TCRdb stores in-frame clones only, minus some. The table has under 75,000 clones, around 96% seen once; the top ten hold around 1%. Trimming left V 7 bases short and J 1 base short, with 15 bases between. CDR1 and CDR2 (germline): GTSNPN, SVGIG (reference sequence). CDR3 length: 14 residues. The data were taken from a study of cytomegalovirus exposure and HLA in healthy donors. General study findings and limits: Specificity of three CMV-associated chains for CMV antigens was verified in vitro. The classifier reportedly diagnosed cytomegalovirus status with high sensitivity and specificity.

Sequences were obtained from PBMCs. The genes are TRBV30 and TRBJ2-3, with TRBD2 as a possible D gene (6 bases). This sequence was found in a young woman in good health and CMV-seronegative. DNA for the CDR3: TGTGCCTCCGGACCGGGGGTTGGCACAGATACGCAGTATTTT. It specifies CASGPGVGTDTQYF.